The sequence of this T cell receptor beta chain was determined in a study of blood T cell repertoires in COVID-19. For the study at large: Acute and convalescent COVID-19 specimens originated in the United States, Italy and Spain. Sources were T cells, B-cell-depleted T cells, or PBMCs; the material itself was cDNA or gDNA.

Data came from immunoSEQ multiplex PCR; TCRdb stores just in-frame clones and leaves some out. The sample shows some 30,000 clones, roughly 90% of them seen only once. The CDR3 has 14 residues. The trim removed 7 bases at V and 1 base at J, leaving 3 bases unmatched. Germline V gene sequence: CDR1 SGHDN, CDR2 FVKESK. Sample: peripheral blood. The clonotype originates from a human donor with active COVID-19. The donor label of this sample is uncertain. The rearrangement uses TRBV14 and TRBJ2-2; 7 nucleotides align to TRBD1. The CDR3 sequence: CASKRQGNTGELFF. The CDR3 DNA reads TGTGCCAGCAAGAGACAGGGGAACACCGGGGAGCTGTTTTTT.